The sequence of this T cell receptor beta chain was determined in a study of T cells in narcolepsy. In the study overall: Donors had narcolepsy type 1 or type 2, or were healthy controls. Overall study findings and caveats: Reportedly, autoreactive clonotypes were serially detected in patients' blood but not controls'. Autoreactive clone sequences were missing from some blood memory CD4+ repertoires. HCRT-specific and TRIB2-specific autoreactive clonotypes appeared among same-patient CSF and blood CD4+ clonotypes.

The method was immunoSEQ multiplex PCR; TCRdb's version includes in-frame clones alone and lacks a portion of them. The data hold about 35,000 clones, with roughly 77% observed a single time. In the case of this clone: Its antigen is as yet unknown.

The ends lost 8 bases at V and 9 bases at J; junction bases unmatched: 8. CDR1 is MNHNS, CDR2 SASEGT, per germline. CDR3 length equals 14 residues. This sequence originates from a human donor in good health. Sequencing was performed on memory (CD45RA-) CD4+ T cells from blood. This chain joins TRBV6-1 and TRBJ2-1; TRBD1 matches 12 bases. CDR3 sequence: CASSPRDRGLEQFF. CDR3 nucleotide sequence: TGTGCCAGCTCCCCTAGGGACAGGGGGCTTGAGCAGTTCTTC.